This TCR beta chain was sequenced for a study of CD8 T cells in Susac syndrome. Random hexamers primed reverse transcription of roughly 0.5 to 1 ug RNA. Via MiXCR, TCRdb re-called the immunoSEQ multiplex PCR reads, giving one row per CDR3 protein. This sample has some 68,000 distinct CDR3 sequences, with around 93% found just once. Trimming took 6 bases from V and 3 from J; bases not matched to a gene: 4. The CDR3 has 14 residues. CDR1 MNHEY and CDR2 SVGEGT come from the germline V gene. The sample comprised CD4+ T cells from PBMCs. This chain links TRBV6-2 or TRBV6-3 with TRBJ2-3, with TRBD1 matching over 9 bases. This receptor was taken from a human donor with Susac syndrome. CDR3 bases: TGTGCCAGCAGAGAGGGGACAGGGACAGATACGCAGTATTTT. Its protein product is CASREGTGTDTQYF.